This is a list of T cell receptor beta chains from one sample in a study of sequential checkpoint blockade in melanoma. Profiling relied on immunoSEQ multiplex PCR, and the TCRdb table lists in-frame clones only, not all of them. The table lists some 20,000 clones, around 82% of them singletons. The material was CD8+ T cells sorted from blood (inferred from file names), obtained from a patient given nivolumab and ipilimumab in sequence. Receptors were obtained from a human donor with melanoma. The CDR3 runs from the conserved cysteine through the conserved F or W. A D gene is named only where the DNA matches it firmly. Clone sizes are given selectively: once, few, many, or a class where the clone is expanded.

clone size: .; D gene: .; J gene: TRBJ2-7; V gene: TRBV27; CDR3 protein: CASSFIGRTYEQYF; CDR3 DNA: TGTGCCAGCAGTTTCATTGGGCGCACCTACGAGCAGTACTTC
clone size: .; D gene: TRBD1; J gene: TRBJ2-5; V gene: TRBV6-5; CDR3 protein: CASSPHRGQAQYF; CDR3 DNA: TGTGCCAGCAGTCCACACAGGGGGCAAGCCCAGTACTTC
clone size: .; D gene: .; J gene: TRBJ2-7; V gene: TRBV4-2; CDR3 protein: CASSQDASRPYEQYF; CDR3 DNA: TGTGCCAGCAGCCAAGACGCTAGCCGCCCCTACGAGCAGTACTTC
clone size: few; D gene: .; J gene: TRBJ2-1; V gene: TRBV19; CDR3 protein: CASSSFSGGNEQFF; CDR3 DNA: TGTGCCAGTAGTAGTTTCTCCGGAGGTAATGAGCAGTTCTTC
clone size: .; D gene: TRBD1; J gene: TRBJ1-1; V gene: TRBV7-9; CDR3 protein: CASSRTPDRGFTEAFF; CDR3 DNA: TGTGCCAGCAGCAGAACACCGGACAGGGGGTTCACTGAAGCTTTCTTT
clone size: .; D gene: TRBD2; J gene: TRBJ2-3; V gene: TRBV14; CDR3 protein: CASSSGGGAYADTQYF; CDR3 DNA: TGTGCCAGCAGCAGTGGCGGGGGGGCCTACGCAGATACGCAGTATTTT
clone size: .; D gene: .; J gene: TRBJ1-5; V gene: TRBV28; CDR3 protein: CASSLPGNVFNQPQHF; CDR3 DNA: TGTGCCAGCAGTTTACCGGGGAATGTTTTTAATCAGCCCCAGCATTTT
clone size: .; D gene: .; J gene: TRBJ2-7; V gene: TRBV28; CDR3 protein: CASSLRGPGYEQYF; CDR3 DNA: TGTGCCAGCAGTTTGCGGGGGCCAGGTTACGAGCAGTACTTC
clone size: once; D gene: .; J gene: TRBJ2-7; V gene: TRBV7-2; CDR3 protein: CASSLVRGPFYEQYF; CDR3 DNA: TGTGCCAGCAGCTTGGTGCGGGGGCCCTTCTACGAGCAGTACTTC
clone size: .; D gene: .; J gene: TRBJ2-7; V gene: TRBV6-1; CDR3 protein: CASSEGSGVGYEQYF; CDR3 DNA: TGTGCCAGCAGTGAAGGGTCAGGGGTGGGGTACGAGCAGTACTTC
clone size: .; D gene: .; J gene: TRBJ1-2; V gene: TRBV27; CDR3 protein: CASSSEGTGDYGYTF; CDR3 DNA: TGTGCCAGCAGTTCAGAAGGGACGGGGGACTATGGCTACACCTTC
clone size: once; D gene: TRBD1; J gene: TRBJ1-4; V gene: TRBV6-6; CDR3 protein: CASSWDRGNEKLFF; CDR3 DNA: TGTGCCAGCAGTTGGGACAGGGGGAATGAAAAACTGTTTTTT
clone size: .; D gene: TRBD1; J gene: TRBJ1-3; V gene: TRBV19; CDR3 protein: CASSRDRGNPSSGNTIYF; CDR3 DNA: TGTGCCAGTAGTCGGGACAGGGGGAACCCAAGCTCTGGAAACACCATATATTTT
clone size: .; D gene: .; J gene: TRBJ1-1; V gene: TRBV7-2; CDR3 protein: CASSLVEIGQSMNTEAFF; CDR3 DNA: TGTGCCAGCAGCTTAGTAGAGATAGGACAGAGCATGAACACTGAAGCTTTCTTT
clone size: .; D gene: TRBD1; J gene: TRBJ2-7; V gene: TRBV5-6; CDR3 protein: CASSSPGQGAREQYF; CDR3 DNA: TGTGCCAGCAGCTCTCCGGGACAGGGGGCGCGCGAGCAGTACTTC
clone size: .; D gene: TRBD1; J gene: TRBJ1-5; V gene: TRBV28; CDR3 protein: CASSPFDRVQPQHF; CDR3 DNA: TGTGCCAGCAGTCCATTCGACAGGGTTCAGCCCCAGCATTTT
clone size: .; D gene: TRBD1; J gene: TRBJ1-2; V gene: TRBV10-2; CDR3 protein: CASSEGRGRGGYTF; CDR3 DNA: TGCGCCAGCAGTGAGGGCAGGGGGCGCGGTGGCTACACCTTC
clone size: few; D gene: TRBD2; J gene: TRBJ2-4; V gene: TRBV5-1; CDR3 protein: CASSLLAGGPSDIQYF; CDR3 DNA: TGCGCCAGCAGCTTACTAGCGGGGGGGCCGTCAGACATTCAGTACTTC
clone size: .; D gene: TRBD2; J gene: TRBJ2-1; V gene: TRBV4-2; CDR3 protein: CASSQDLAGGNNEQFF; CDR3 DNA: TGTGCCAGCAGCCAAGATCTAGCGGGGGGCAACAATGAGCAGTTCTTC
clone size: .; D gene: .; J gene: TRBJ1-1; V gene: TRBV6-5; CDR3 protein: CASSYPAVNTEAFF; CDR3 DNA: TGTGCCAGCAGTTACCCCGCGGTGAACACTGAAGCTTTCTTT
clone size: .; D gene: TRBD2; J gene: TRBJ2-3; V gene: TRBV7-3; CDR3 protein: CASSFSTSGGPDTQYF; CDR3 DNA: TGTGCCAGCAGCTTCTCGACTAGCGGGGGCCCAGATACGCAGTATTTT
clone size: .; D gene: TRBD1; J gene: TRBJ2-5; V gene: TRBV28; CDR3 protein: CASSSKYVQGNEQETQYF; CDR3 DNA: TGTGCCAGCAGTTCTAAATATGTACAGGGGAATGAACAAGAGACCCAGTACTTC
clone size: once; D gene: .; J gene: TRBJ2-7; V gene: TRBV10-2; CDR3 protein: CASSDPPRSYEQYF; CDR3 DNA: TGCGCCAGCAGTGACCCCCCGCGCTCCTACGAGCAGTACTTC
clone size: .; D gene: TRBD2; J gene: TRBJ2-1; V gene: TRBV9; CDR3 protein: CASSSRSGGASYNEQFF; CDR3 DNA: TGTGCCAGCAGCTCCCGTAGCGGGGGGGCTTCCTACAATGAGCAGTTCTTC
clone size: .; D gene: TRBD1; J gene: TRBJ2-5; V gene: TRBV7-2; CDR3 protein: CASSASTQGLQETQYF; CDR3 DNA: TGTGCCAGCAGCGCAAGTACACAGGGGCTCCAAGAGACCCAGTACTTC
clone size: .; D gene: .; J gene: TRBJ1-5; V gene: TRBV4-2; CDR3 protein: CASSQATGFNQPQHF; CDR3 DNA: TGTGCCAGCAGCCAAGCGACAGGATTTAATCAGCCCCAGCATTTT